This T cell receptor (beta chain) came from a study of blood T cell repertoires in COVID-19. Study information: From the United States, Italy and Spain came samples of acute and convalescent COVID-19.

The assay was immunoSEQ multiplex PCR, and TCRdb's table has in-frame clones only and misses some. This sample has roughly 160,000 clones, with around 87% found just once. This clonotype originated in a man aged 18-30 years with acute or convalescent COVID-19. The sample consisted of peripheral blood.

In DNA form, the CDR3 reads TGTGCCAGCAGTGCTGAACCGGGACAGGGCACAGATACGCAGTATTTT. Amino acids: CASSAEPGQGTDTQYF. The chain recombines TRBV6-1 with TRBJ2-3; 8 bases agree with TRBD1. The germline CDR1 and CDR2 sequences are MNHNS and SASEGT. The CDR3 loop spans 16 amino acids. Losses at the gene ends were 4 bases for V and 1 base for J; bases not matched to a gene: 7.